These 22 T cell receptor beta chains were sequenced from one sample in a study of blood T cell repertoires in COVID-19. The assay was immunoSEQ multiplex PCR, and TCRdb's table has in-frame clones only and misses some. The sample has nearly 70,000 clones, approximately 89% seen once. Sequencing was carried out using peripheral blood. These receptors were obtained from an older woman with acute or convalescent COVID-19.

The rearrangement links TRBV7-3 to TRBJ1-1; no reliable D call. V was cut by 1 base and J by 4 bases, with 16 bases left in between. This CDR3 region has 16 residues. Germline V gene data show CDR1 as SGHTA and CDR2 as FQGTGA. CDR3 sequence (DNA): TGTGCCAGCAGCTTAATAGGGAATGAGGGAAGCACTGAAGCTTTCTTT. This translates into CASSLIGNEGSTEAFF.

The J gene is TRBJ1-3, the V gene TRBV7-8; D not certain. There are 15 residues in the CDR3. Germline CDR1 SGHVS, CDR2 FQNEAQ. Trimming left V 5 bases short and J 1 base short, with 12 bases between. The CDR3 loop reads CASSKRRGSGNTIYF. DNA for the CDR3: TGTGCCAGCAGCAAAAGACGAGGATCTGGAAACACCATATATTTT.

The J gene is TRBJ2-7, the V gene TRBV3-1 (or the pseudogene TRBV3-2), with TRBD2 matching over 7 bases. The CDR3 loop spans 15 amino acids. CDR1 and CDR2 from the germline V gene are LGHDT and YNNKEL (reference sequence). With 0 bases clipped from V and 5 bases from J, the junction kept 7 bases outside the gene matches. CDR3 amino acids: CASSQDGASGDEQYF. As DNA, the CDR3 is TGTGCCAGCAGCCAAGACGGGGCTAGCGGAGACGAGCAGTACTTC.

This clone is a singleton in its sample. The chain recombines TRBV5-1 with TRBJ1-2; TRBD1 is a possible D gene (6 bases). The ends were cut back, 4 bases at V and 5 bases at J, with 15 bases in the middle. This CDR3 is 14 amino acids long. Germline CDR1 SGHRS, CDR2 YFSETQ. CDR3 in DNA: TGCGCCAGCAGCCTAACAGGGAATTCATATGGCTACACCTTC. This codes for CASSLTGNSYGYTF.

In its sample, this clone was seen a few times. CDR3 sequence (DNA): TGTGCCAGCAGTTATACTAGGACAGCGTACAATGAGCAGTTCTTC. Its protein product is CASSYTRTAYNEQFF. This rearrangement joins TRBV6-2 or TRBV6-3 to TRBJ2-1; D may be TRBD1 (6 bases). V was clipped by 3 bases and J by 4 bases, with 13 bases between them. The CDR3 totals 15 residues. The germline V gene encodes CDR1 MNHEY and CDR2 SVGEGT.

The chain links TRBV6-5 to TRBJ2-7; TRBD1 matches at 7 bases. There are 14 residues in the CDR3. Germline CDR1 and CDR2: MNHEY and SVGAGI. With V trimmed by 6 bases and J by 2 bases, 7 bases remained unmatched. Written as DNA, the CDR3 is TGTGCCAGCAGGAGACAGGGATTAACCTACGAGCAGTACTTC. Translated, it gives CASRRQGLTYEQYF.

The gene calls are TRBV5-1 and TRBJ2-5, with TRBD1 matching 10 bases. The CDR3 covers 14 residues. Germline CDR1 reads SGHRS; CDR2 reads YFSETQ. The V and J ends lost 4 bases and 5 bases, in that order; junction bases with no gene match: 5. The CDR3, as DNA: TGCGCCAGCAGCGTGACGGGACAGGGGGAGACCCAGTACTTC. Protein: CASSVTGQGETQYF.

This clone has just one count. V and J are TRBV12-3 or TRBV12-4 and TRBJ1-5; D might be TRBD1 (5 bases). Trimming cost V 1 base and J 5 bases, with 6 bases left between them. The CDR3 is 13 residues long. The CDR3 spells CASSLGGDQPQHF. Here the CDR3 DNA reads TGTGCCAGCAGTTTAGGGGGGGATCAGCCCCAGCATTTT.

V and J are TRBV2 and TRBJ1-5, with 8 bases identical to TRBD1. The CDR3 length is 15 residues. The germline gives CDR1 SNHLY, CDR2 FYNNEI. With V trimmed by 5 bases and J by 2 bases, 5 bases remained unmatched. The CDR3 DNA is TGTGCCAGCAGTCCGGACAGGGAGCGCAATCAGCCCCAGCATTTT. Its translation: CASSPDRERNQPQHF.

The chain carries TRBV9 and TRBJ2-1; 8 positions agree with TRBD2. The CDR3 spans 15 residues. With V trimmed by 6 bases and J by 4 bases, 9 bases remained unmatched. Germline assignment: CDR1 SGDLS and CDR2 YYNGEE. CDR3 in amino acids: CASTQTGGVYNEQFF. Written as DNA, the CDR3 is TGTGCCAGCACCCAGACGGGGGGGGTGTACAATGAGCAGTTCTTC.

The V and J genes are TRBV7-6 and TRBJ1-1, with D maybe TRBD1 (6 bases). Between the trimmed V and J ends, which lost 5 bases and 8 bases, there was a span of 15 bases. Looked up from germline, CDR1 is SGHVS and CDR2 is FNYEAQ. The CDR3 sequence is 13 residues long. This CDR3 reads CASSLTGIGEAFF. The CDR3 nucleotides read TGTGCCAGCAGCCTTACAGGGATTGGGGAAGCTTTCTTT.

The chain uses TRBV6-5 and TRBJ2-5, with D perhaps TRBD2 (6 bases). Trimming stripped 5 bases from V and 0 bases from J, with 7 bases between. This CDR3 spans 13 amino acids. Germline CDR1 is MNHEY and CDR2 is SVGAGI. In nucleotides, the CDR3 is TGTGCCAGCAGTCGGGGGTACCAAGAGACCCAGTACTTC. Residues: CASSRGYQETQYF.

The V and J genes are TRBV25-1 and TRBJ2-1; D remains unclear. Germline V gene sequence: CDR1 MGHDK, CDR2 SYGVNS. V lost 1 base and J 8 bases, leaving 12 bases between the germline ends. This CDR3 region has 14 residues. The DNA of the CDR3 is TGTGCCAGCAGTGAATCGGAGCAGATTTATGAGCAGTTCTTC. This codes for CASSESEQIYEQFF.

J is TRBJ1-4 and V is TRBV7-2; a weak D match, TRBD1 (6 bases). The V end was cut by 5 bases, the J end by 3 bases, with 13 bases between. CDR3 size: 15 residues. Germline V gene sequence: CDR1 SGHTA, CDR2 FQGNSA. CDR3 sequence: CASSPGGASNEKLFF. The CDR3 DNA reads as TGTGCCAGCAGCCCCGGGGGGGCCTCTAATGAAAAACTGTTTTTT.

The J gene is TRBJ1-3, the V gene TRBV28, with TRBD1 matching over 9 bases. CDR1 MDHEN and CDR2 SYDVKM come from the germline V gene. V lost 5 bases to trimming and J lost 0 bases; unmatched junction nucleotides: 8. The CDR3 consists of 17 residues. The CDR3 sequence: CASSPQGDRASGNTIYF. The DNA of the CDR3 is TGTGCCAGCAGTCCTCAGGGGGACAGGGCCTCTGGAAACACCATATATTTT.

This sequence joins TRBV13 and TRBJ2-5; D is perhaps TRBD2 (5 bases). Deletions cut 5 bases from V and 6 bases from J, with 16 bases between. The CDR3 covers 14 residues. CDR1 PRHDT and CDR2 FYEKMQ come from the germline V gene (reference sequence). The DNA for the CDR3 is TGTGCCAGCAGCAGCCAGGACTCCTATAAGACCCAGTACTTC. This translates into CASSSQDSYKTQYF.

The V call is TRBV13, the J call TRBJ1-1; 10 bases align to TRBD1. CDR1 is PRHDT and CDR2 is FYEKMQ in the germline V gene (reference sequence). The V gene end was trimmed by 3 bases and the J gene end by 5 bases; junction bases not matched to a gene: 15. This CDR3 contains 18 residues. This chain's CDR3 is CASSFLGQGRGVKTEAFF. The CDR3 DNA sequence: TGTGCCAGCAGCTTCCTGGGACAGGGGCGAGGGGTTAAGACTGAAGCTTTCTTT.

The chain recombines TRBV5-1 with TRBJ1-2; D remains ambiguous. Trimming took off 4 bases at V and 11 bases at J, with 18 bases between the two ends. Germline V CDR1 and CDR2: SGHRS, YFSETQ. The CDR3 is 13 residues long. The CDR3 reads CASSPLPGGGYTF. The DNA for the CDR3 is TGCGCCAGCAGCCCCCTCCCCGGAGGTGGGTACACCTTC.

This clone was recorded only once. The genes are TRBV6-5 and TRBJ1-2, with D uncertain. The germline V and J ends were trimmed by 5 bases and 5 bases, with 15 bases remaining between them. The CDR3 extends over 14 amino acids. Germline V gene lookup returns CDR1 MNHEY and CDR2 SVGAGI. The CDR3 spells CASSPEGWPYGYTF. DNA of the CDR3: TGTGCCAGCAGTCCGGAGGGTTGGCCTTATGGCTACACCTTC.

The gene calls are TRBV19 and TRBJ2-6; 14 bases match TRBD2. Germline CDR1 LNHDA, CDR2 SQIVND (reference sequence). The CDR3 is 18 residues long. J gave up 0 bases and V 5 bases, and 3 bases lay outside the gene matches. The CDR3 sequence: CASSRGLAGVSGANVLTF. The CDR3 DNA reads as TGTGCCAGTAGTCGGGGACTAGCGGGAGTCTCTGGGGCCAACGTCCTGACTTTC.

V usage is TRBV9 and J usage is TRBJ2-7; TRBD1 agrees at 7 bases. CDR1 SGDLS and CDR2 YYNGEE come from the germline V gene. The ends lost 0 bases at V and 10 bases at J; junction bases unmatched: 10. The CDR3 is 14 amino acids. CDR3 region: CASSVEAGGTRQYF. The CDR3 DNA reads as TGTGCCAGCAGCGTAGAGGCAGGGGGTACACGTCAGTACTTC.

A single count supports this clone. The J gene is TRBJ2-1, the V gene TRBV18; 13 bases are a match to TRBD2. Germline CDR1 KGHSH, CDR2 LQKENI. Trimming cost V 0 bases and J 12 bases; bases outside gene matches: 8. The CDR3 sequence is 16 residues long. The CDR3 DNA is TGTGCCAGCTCACCACCTTCGGGACTAGCGGGGTCCCGGCAGTTCTTC. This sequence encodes CASSPPSGLAGSRQFF.